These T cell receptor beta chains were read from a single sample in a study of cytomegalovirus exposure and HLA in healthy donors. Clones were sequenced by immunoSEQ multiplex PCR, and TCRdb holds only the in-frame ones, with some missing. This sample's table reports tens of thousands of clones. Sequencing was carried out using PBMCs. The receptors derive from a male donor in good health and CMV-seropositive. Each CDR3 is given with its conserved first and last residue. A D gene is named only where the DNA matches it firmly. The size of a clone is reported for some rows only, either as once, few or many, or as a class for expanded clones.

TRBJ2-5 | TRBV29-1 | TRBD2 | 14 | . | CSARLAGGRETQYF | TGCAGCGCAAGACTAGCGGGGGGGCGGGAGACCCAGTACTTC
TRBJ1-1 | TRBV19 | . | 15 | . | CASTGTLFMNTEAFF | TGTGCAAGTACCGGGACATTATTCATGAACACTGAAGCTTTCTTT
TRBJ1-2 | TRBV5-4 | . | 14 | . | CASLERGSNYGYTF | TGTGCCAGCTTAGAAAGGGGCAGCAACTATGGCTACACCTTC
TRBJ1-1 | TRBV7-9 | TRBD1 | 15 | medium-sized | CASSSIRDRNTEAFF | TGTGCCAGCAGCTCAATTCGGGACAGGAACACTGAAGCTTTCTTT
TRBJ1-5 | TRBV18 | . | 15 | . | CASSEGQSSNQPQHF | TGTGCCAGCTCAGAAGGACAGTCTAGCAATCAGCCCCAGCATTTT
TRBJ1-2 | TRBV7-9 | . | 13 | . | CASSYGQNYGYTF | TGTGCCAGCAGCTACGGACAGAACTATGGCTACACCTTC
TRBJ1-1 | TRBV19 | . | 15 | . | CASSFEMGMNTEAFF | TGTGCCAGCTCCTTCGAGATGGGCATGAACACTGAAGCTTTCTTT
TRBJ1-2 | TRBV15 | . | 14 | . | CATSREPGKGGYTF | TGTGCCACCAGCAGGGAGCCGGGAAAGGGAGGCTACACCTTC
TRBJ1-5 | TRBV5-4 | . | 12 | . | CASSFRGQPQHF | TGTGCCAGCAGCTTCCGAGGTCAGCCCCAGCATTTT
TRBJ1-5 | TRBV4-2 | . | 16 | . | CASSQEGPQEAQPQHF | TGTGCCAGCAGCCAAGAAGGCCCGCAAGAGGCACAGCCCCAGCATTTT
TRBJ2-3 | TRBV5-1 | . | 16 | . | CASSLEAGTSTDTQYF | TGCGCCAGCAGCTTGGAGGCGGGGACTAGCACAGATACGCAGTATTTT
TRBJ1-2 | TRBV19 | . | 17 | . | CASSIGGPGTPNYGYTF | TGTGCCAGTAGTATAGGTGGTCCAGGGACTCCCAACTATGGCTACACCTTC
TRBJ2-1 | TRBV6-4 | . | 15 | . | CASSERDGHDNEQFF | TGTGCCAGCAGTGAGCGGGATGGGCATGACAATGAGCAGTTCTTC
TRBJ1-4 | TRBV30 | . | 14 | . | CAWTTRSTNEKLFF | TGTGCCTGGACCACCAGGTCAACTAATGAAAAACTGTTTTTT
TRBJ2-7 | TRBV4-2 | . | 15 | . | CASSQLVSLDYEQYF | TGTGCCAGCAGCCAACTGGTGAGCCTAGACTACGAGCAGTACTTC
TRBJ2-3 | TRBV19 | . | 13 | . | CASSTTGSVTQYF | TGTGCCAGTAGTACCACAGGGAGTGTTACGCAGTATTTT
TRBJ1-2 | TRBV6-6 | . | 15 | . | CASSYGWGVGYGYTF | TGTGCCAGCAGTTACGGGTGGGGCGTTGGGTATGGCTACACCTTC
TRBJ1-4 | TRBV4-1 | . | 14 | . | CASSPRVGNEKLFF | TGCGCCAGCAGCCCAAGAGTCGGGAATGAAAAACTGTTTTTT
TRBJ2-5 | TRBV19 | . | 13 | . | CASSGAALETQYF | TGTGCCAGTAGTGGTGCGGCTTTAGAGACCCAGTACTTC
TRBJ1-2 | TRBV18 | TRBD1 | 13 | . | CASSSDRGYGYTF | TGTGCCAGCTCATCTGACAGGGGCTATGGCTACACCTTC
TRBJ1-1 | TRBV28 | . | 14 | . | CASSPPGGNTEAFF | TGTGCCAGCAGTCCGCCGGGAGGCAACACTGAAGCTTTCTTT
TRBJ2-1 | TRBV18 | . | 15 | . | CASPDTSRSSDEQFF | TGTGCCAGCCCCGACACTAGCAGATCGAGTGATGAGCAGTTCTTC
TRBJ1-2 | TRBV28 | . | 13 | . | CASSRSGLSGYTF | TGTGCCAGCAGCCGATCAGGGCTAAGTGGCTACACCTTC
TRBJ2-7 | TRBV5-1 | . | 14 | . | CASSIDGGRREQYF | TGCGCCAGCAGCATTGACGGCGGCCGGCGCGAGCAGTACTTC
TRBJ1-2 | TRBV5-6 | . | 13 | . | CASSLGQNYGYTF | TGTGCCAGCAGCTTGGGACAGAACTATGGCTACACCTTC
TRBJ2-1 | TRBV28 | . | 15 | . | CASSFRGTSYNEQFF | TGTGCCAGCAGTTTCCGCGGGACCTCCTACAATGAGCAGTTCTTC
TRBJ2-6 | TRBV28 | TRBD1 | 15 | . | CASGTGFSGANVLTF | TGTGCCAGCGGGACAGGCTTTTCTGGGGCCAACGTCCTGACTTTC
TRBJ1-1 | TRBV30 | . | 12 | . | CAWETMNTEAFF | TGTGCCTGGGAAACAATGAACACTGAAGCTTTCTTT
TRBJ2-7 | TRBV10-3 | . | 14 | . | CAISEGQTVYEQYF | TGTGCCATCAGTGAGGGACAGACAGTCTACGAGCAGTACTTC
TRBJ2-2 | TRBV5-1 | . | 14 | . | CASSLGRGTGELFF | TGCGCCAGCAGCTTGGGACGGGGCACCGGGGAGCTGTTTTTT
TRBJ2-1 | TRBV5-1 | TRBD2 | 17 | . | CASSSLPPGGVGNEQFF | TGCGCCAGCAGCTCCCTTCCACCTGGGGGGGTAGGCAATGAGCAGTTCTTC
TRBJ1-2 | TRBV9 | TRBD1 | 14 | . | CASSDRDSVYGYTF | TGTGCCAGCAGCGACCGGGACAGCGTCTATGGCTACACCTTC
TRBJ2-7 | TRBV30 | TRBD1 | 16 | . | CAWSGLRDRGRVEQYF | TGTGCCTGGAGTGGCCTACGGGACAGGGGGCGAGTCGAGCAGTACTTC
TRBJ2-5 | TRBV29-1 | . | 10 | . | CSARWETQYF | TGCAGCGCTAGATGGGAGACCCAGTACTTC
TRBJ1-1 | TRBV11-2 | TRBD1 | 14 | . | CASSFQGARTEAFF | TGTGCCAGCAGCTTTCAGGGGGCGCGCACTGAAGCTTTCTTT
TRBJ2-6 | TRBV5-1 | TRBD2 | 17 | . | CASSLAAGGPGANVLTF | TGCGCCAGCAGCTTGGCGGCGGGGGGGCCTGGGGCCAACGTCCTGACTTTC
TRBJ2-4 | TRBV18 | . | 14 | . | CASSPRDNKNIQYF | TGTGCCAGCTCACCACGGGACAACAAAAACATTCAGTACTTC